The T cell receptor beta chain described here comes from a study of shared T cell receptors in the human thymus. Some clones are missing from TCRdb's copy, which holds only in-frame ones; the method was immunoSEQ multiplex PCR. The sample yields 700,000 or so clones, 80% to 90% seen once. The CDR3 sequence is 15 residues long. J was trimmed by 6 bases and V by 1 base; bases with no gene match: 7. The germline gives CDR1 MNHNS, CDR2 SASEGT. The same data also went into a second study, on human thymus T cells. That work adds: Resections obtained during corrective heart surgery supplied the thymus tissue. Unrelated individuals had highly overlapping thymic repertoires, as reported in related research.

This TCR came from a girl under three years old with a congenital heart defect. The chain employs TRBV6-1 and TRBJ1-2, with 8 bases matching TRBD1. Sequenced input: thymocytes. CDR3: CASSEVGPRGHGYTF. The CDR3 DNA reads TGTGCCAGCAGTGAAGTGGGACCCAGGGGGCATGGCTACACCTTC.